Listed below are T cell receptor beta chains from one sample, sequenced in a study of blood T cells in healthy people across ages. TCRdb re-called the 5' RACE reads with MiXCR, one entry per CDR3 protein. The sample carries more than 1 million distinct CDR3 sequences, roughly 45% recorded once. Specimen: blood. The receptors come from a woman aged 60-75 years in good health. CDR3s include the opening cysteine and the closing phenylalanine or tryptophan. The order of the fields is D gene, clone size, J gene, V gene, CDR3 protein, CDR3 DNA. A D gene is named only where the DNA matches it firmly. For some rows the clone size is stated as once, few or many, or as a class when expanded; others skip it.

>TRBD1|-|TRBJ2-7|TRBV7-2
CASSLHLLPGQGVSYEQYF
TGTGCCAGCAGCCTCCACTTGCTCCCGGGACAGGGGGTCTCCTACGAGCAGTACTTC
>TRBD2|few|TRBJ2-7|TRBV20-1
CSARDKWEGSYNEQYF
TGCAGTGCTAGAGATAAGTGGGAGGGCTCCTACAATGAGCAGTACTTC
>TRBD2|-|TRBJ2-1|TRBV9
CTSSVGSGRASNEQFF
TGTACCAGCAGCGTCGGCAGCGGGAGGGCCAGCAATGAGCAGTTCTTC
>-|many|TRBJ2-5|TRBV12-3/TRBV12-4
CASSLLETQYF
TGTGCCAGCAGTTTATTGGAGACCCAGTACTTC
>TRBD2|few|TRBJ2-7|TRBV6-5
CASSPVSGRVYEQYF
TGTGCCAGCAGCCCCGTTAGCGGGAGGGTCTACGAGCAGTACTTC
>TRBD2|-|TRBJ2-5|TRBV11-2
CASVGGGRYQETQYF
TGTGCCAGTGTCGGGGGGGGAAGGTACCAAGAGACCCAGTACTTC
>TRBD1|-|TRBJ2-7|TRBV30
CAWSGTPQGAYEQYF
TGTGCCTGGAGTGGGACCCCACAGGGGGCTTACGAGCAGTACTTC
>-|few|TRBJ1-2|TRBV21-1
CASSKKQGGYDYGYTF
TGTGCCAGCAGCAAAAAACAGGGGGGGTATGACTATGGCTACACCTTC
>-|few|TRBJ2-1|TRBV5-1
CASSLDSVGYNEQFF
TGCGCCAGCAGCTTGGACTCAGTGGGGTACAATGAGCAGTTCTTC
>TRBD1|-|TRBJ2-3|TRBV7-6
CASSSSTGADTQYF
TGTGCCAGCAGCTCAAGCACAGGGGCAGATACGCAGTATTTT
>TRBD2|few|TRBJ2-1|TRBV20-1
CSAGKEVAGLTVDEQFF
TGCAGTGCTGGAAAAGAGGTAGCGGGATTGACCGTAGATGAGCAGTTCTTC
>-|-|TRBJ2-3|TRBV14
CASSRSTDPTDAQYF
TGTGCCAGCAGTCGATCGACAGACCCCACAGATGCGCAGTATTTT
>TRBD2|-|TRBJ2-3|TRBV2
CASSDRGLARRKQYF
TGTGCCAGCAGTGACAGGGGACTAGCGAGACGAAAACAGTATTTT
>-|-|TRBJ2-7|TRBV20-1
CSARDRRRTYEQYF
TGCAGTGCTAGAGATCGCAGGCGGACCTACGAGCAGTACTTC
>-|few|TRBJ2-5|TRBV12-3/TRBV12-4
CASTSSQETQYF
TGTGCCAGCACCTCCAGCCAAGAGACCCAGTACTTC
>-|-|TRBJ2-5|TRBV9
CASSVAGAETQYF
TGTGCCAGCAGCGTAGCGGGGGCGGAGACCCAGTACTTC
>-|-|TRBJ1-1|TRBV20-1
CSAPRWGKGTEAFF
TGCAGTGCTCCCCGGTGGGGCAAGGGTACTGAAGCTTTCTTT
>TRBD2|-|TRBJ2-7|TRBV7-9
CASSFSGRAHEQYF
TGTGCCAGCAGCTTTTCGGGGAGGGCCCACGAGCAGTACTTC
>-|few|TRBJ2-1|TRBV4-1
CASSQDGTEQFF
TGCGCCAGCAGCCAAGATGGGACAGAGCAGTTCTTC
>-|-|TRBJ2-7|TRBV20-1
CSASRDSIEQYF
TGCAGTGCTAGCCGGGACTCGATCGAGCAGTACTTC
>TRBD2|few|TRBJ2-1|TRBV29-1
CSVQTSGSYNEQFF
TGCAGCGTTCAGACTAGCGGGAGTTACAATGAGCAGTTCTTC
>TRBD2|-|TRBJ2-5|TRBV20-1
CSASLRERGTQYF
TGCAGTGCTAGTTTGCGGGAGCGAGGGACCCAGTACTTC
>TRBD2|-|TRBJ2-7|TRBV28
CASNEGGLAGERDEQYF
TGTGCCAGCAACGAAGGCGGACTAGCGGGAGAACGGGACGAGCAGTACTTC
>-|-|TRBJ2-7|TRBV12-3/TRBV12-4
CASSFYESYEQYF
TGTGCCAGCAGTTTTTACGAGTCCTACGAGCAGTACTTC
>-|few|TRBJ2-3|TRBV27
CASSPLPGTGDLAGDFTQYF
TGTGCCAGCAGCCCCCTTCCCGGGACAGGGGATCTAGCGGGAGACTTTACGCAGTATTTT
>TRBD1|-|TRBJ1-1|TRBV20-1
CSAYLTGANEAFF
TGCAGTGCTTACCTGACAGGGGCAAATGAAGCTTTCTTT
>TRBD1|few|TRBJ2-1|TRBV10-3
CATRQGTSSPGEQFF
TGTGCCACCCGACAGGGGACTTCCTCCCCCGGTGAGCAGTTCTTC
>TRBD2|-|TRBJ2-7|TRBV13
CASSIPTSGSYEQYF
TGTGCCAGCAGCATCCCGACTAGCGGAAGCTACGAGCAGTACTTC
>-|once|TRBJ2-1|TRBV6-5
CARSYFGVRNEQFF
TGTGCCCGCAGTTACTTTGGGGTACGGAATGAGCAGTTCTTC
>TRBD2|few|TRBJ2-5|TRBV5-1
CASGPSGRGGETQYF
TGCGCCAGCGGACCTAGCGGGAGAGGTGGTGAGACCCAGTACTTC
>TRBD1|few|TRBJ2-3|TRBV27
CASSPSVGDRGTDTQYF
TGTGCCAGCAGTCCCAGTGTAGGGGACAGGGGCACAGATACGCAGTATTTT
>-|-|TRBJ1-1|TRBV19
CASSISGNTEAFF
TGTGCCAGTAGTATATCGGGGAACACTGAAGCTTTCTTT
>TRBD1|few|TRBJ2-7|TRBV5-1
CASSLRDRAYNEQYF
TGCGCCAGCAGCTTGAGGGACAGGGCATACAATGAGCAGTACTTC
>-|few|TRBJ1-5|TRBV20-1
CSARGGQKVDQPQHF
TGCAGTGCTAGGGGGGGGCAAAAGGTCGATCAGCCCCAGCATTTT
>-|few|TRBJ2-7|TRBV20-1
CSATGPWISGGSYEQYF
TGCAGTGCGACCGGGCCATGGATCAGCGGAGGATCCTACGAGCAGTACTTC
>-|-|TRBJ2-7|TRBV20-1
CSASGAGSSYEQYF
TGCAGTGCTAGCGGGGCGGGAAGCTCCTACGAGCAGTACTTC
>-|-|TRBJ2-3|TRBV5-6
CASNRRGFTDTQYF
TGTGCCAGCAACAGAAGGGGATTCACAGATACGCAGTATTTT
>-|-|TRBJ2-7|TRBV28
CASSGQRPYEQYF
TGTGCCAGCAGCGGACAGCGACCCTACGAGCAGTACTTC
>TRBD2|few|TRBJ2-4|TRBV12-5
CASGKIAGVPKNIQYF
TGTGCTAGTGGTAAAATAGCGGGAGTGCCCAAAAACATTCAGTACTTC
>TRBD2|-|TRBJ2-1|TRBV6-1
CASSDHPGLAGSRGRNEQFF
TGTGCCAGCAGTGATCATCCGGGACTAGCGGGATCCAGGGGGAGGAATGAGCAGTTCTTC
>-|many|TRBJ2-7|TRBV12-3/TRBV12-4
CASSPLGGPYEQYF
TGTGCCAGCAGTCCCCTGGGCGGGCCCTACGAGCAGTACTTC
>TRBD2|-|TRBJ2-7|TRBV6-1
CASSEARGSGEQYF
TGTGCCAGCAGTGAAGCGCGGGGGTCGGGCGAGCAGTACTTC
>-|-|TRBJ2-7|TRBV12-3/TRBV12-4
CASSFRNNEQYF
TGTGCCAGCAGTTTCCGGAACAATGAGCAGTACTTC
>-|-|TRBJ1-5|TRBV7-2
CASSLRRGQPQHF
TGTGCCAGCAGCTTACGACGGGGACAGCCCCAGCATTTT
>TRBD2|many|TRBJ2-1|TRBV28
CASSLAGNNEQFF
TGTGCCAGCAGTCTAGCGGGAAATAATGAGCAGTTCTTC
>TRBD1|few|TRBJ1-6|TRBV12-3/TRBV12-4
CASSLLRDRRSPLHF
TGTGCCAGCAGTTTACTCCGGGACAGGCGTTCACCCCTCCACTTT
>-|few|TRBJ2-7|TRBV12-3/TRBV12-4
CASSSPRTVTYEQYF
TGTGCCAGCAGCTCTCCCCGGACAGTTACCTACGAGCAGTACTTC
>-|-|TRBJ1-4|TRBV7-2
CASTGSGSGANEKLFF
TGTGCCAGCACCGGCTCGGGGTCAGGGGCTAATGAAAAACTGTTTTTT
>-|-|TRBJ1-4|TRBV28
CASSLQGGNEKLFF
TGTGCCAGCAGTTTGCAGGGAGGAAATGAAAAACTGTTTTTT